One sample yielded the 7 T cell receptor beta chains listed below, sequenced in a study of response to subunit inactivated influenza vaccine. From the RT-PCR reads, TCRdb called clonotypes with MiXCR, one entry per CDR3 protein. The sample lists approximately 500,000 distinct CDR3 sequences, roughly 23% occurring once. The same sample was also used in a study of T cells expressing NK-cell markers. That report notes: The cDNA for TCR beta came from 5'RACE template switching with UMIs.

Material: CD4+ T cells sorted from PBMCs, obtained 11 to 12 days after vaccination. Source of these receptors: a man aged 50-59 years who received an inactivated influenza vaccine.

This chain joins TRBV4-1 and TRBJ1-1; D gene unclear. CDR3 length: 15 residues. V was shortened by 4 bases and J by 0 bases, with 12 bases between the two germline ends. CDR1 is MGHRA and CDR2 is YSYEKL in the germline V gene. As DNA, the CDR3 is TGCGCCAGCAGCCCTTACCGTCCGATGAACACTGAAGCTTTCTTT. It specifies CASSPYRPMNTEAFF.

The V and J genes are TRBV11-2 and TRBJ1-6; unclear D gene. The CDR3 loop spans 17 amino acids. Germline V gives CDR1 SGHAT, CDR2 FQNNGV. Deletions cut 1 base from V and 0 bases from J, with 10 bases between. In DNA form, the CDR3 reads TGTGCCAGCAGCTTAGGTCTGAGGAGCTCCTATAATTCACCCCTCCACTTT. As protein: CASSLGLRSSYNSPLHF.

Many counts were recorded for this clonotype. This chain uses TRBV7-2 with TRBJ2-5, with 10 bases lining up with TRBD2. Germline V CDR1 and CDR2: SGHTA, FQGNSA. This CDR3 has 17 amino acids. Germline trimming cut 2 bases from V and 0 bases from J; bases unmatched to any gene: 6. CDR3 amino acids: CASSLRRLAGYQETQYF. DNA of the CDR3: TGTGCCAGCAGCTTAAGAAGACTAGCGGGCTACCAAGAGACCCAGTACTTC. The variable domain in full, completed from reference TRBV7-2 and TRBJ2-5, reads GAGVSQSPSNKVTEKGKDVELRCDPISGHTALYWYRQSLGQGLEFLIYFQGNSAPDKSGLPSDRFSAERTGGSVSTLTIQRTQQEDSAVYLCASSLRRLAGYQETQYFGPGTRLLVL.

In its sample, this clonotype was seen a few times. V is TRBV4-3 and J is TRBJ2-2, with D tentatively TRBD1 (6 bases). With 1 base removed from V and 0 bases from J, the gap between germline ends came to 9 bases. The CDR3 length is 16 residues. The germline CDR1 and CDR2 sequences are LGHNA and YSLEER. The CDR3, as DNA: TGCGCCAGCAGCCAAGCAGGGGAATCGAACACCGGGGAGCTGTTTTTT. This codes for CASSQAGESNTGELFF.

This clonotype was detected many times. V is TRBV20-1 and J is TRBJ2-1; perhaps D is TRBD1 or TRBD2 (6 bases each). V lost 2 bases, J lost 0 bases, and 14 bases lay in between. Germline V gene sequence: CDR1 DFQATT, CDR2 SNEGSKA (reference sequence). The CDR3 extends over 16 amino acids. CDR3 coding DNA: TGCAGTGCTAGAAGAGGGGGGCCCTCCTCCTACAATGAGCAGTTCTTC. This gives the protein CSARRGGPSSYNEQFF.

This clonotype was seen a few times. The CDR3 nucleotides read TGTGCCAGCAGCCAGTCCCACAATCAGCCCCAGCATTTT. It yields the protein CASSQSHNQPQHF. The gene calls are TRBV11-2 and TRBJ1-5; D call uncertain. V was shortened by 5 bases and J by 3 bases, with 8 bases between the two germline ends. Germline-derived CDR1 and CDR2 are SGHAT and FQNNGV. This CDR3 is 13 amino acids long.

This chain links TRBV11-2 with TRBJ2-2, with D unclear. V was trimmed by 6 bases and J by 4 bases, leaving 9 bases between them. The CDR3 totals 13 residues. The germline V gene encodes CDR1 SGHAT and CDR2 FQNNGV. Here the CDR3 reads CASRGSLTGELFF. The CDR3 nucleotides are TGTGCCAGCAGGGGGTCCCTCACCGGGGAGCTGTTTTTT.